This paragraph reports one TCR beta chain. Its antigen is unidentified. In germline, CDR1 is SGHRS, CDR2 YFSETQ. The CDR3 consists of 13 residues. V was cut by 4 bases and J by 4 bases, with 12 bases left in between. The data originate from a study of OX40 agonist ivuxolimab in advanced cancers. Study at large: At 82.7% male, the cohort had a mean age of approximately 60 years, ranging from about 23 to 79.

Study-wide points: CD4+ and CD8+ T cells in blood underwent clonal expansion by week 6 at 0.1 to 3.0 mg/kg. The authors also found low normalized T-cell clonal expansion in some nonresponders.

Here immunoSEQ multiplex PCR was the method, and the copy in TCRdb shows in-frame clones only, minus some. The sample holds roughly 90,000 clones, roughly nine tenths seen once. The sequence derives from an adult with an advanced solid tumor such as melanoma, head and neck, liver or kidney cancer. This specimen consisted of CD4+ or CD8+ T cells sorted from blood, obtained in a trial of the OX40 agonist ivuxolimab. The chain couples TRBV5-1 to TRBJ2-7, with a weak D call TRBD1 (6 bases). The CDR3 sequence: CASSRGTMYEQYF. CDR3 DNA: TGCGCCAGCAGCCGAGGGACAATGTACGAGCAGTACTTC. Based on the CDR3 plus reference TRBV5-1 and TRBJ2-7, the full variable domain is KAGVTQTPRYLIKTRGQQVTLSCSPISGHRSVSWYQQTPGQGLQFLFEYFSETQRNKGNFPGRFSGRQFSNSRSEMNVSTLELGDSALYLCASSRGTMYEQYFGPGTRLTVT.